This T cell receptor beta chain emerged from a study of blood T cell repertoires in COVID-19. Study at large: COVID-19 samples from acute and convalescent phases originated in the United States, Italy and Spain. The analysed material was cDNA or gDNA that came from T cells, B-cell-depleted T cells, or PBMCs.

Produced via immunoSEQ multiplex PCR; TCRdb's table is partial and in-frame only. The table lists some 200,000 clones, 82% of them singletons. The source of this sequence is a woman aged 40 to 55 with acute or convalescent COVID-19. Sequencing was carried out using peripheral blood.

For the CDR3, the DNA is TGTGCCAGCAGCTTAGGGAAGGGGGCCACCGGGGAGCTGTTTTTT. Translation gives CASSLGKGATGELFF. The rearrangement uses TRBV7-8 and TRBJ2-2, with 7 bases aligning to TRBD1. The V segment lost 1 base and the J segment 4 bases; nucleotides outside the gene matches: 3. This CDR3 comprises 15 residues. CDR1 is SGHVS and CDR2 is FQNEAQ in the germline V gene.